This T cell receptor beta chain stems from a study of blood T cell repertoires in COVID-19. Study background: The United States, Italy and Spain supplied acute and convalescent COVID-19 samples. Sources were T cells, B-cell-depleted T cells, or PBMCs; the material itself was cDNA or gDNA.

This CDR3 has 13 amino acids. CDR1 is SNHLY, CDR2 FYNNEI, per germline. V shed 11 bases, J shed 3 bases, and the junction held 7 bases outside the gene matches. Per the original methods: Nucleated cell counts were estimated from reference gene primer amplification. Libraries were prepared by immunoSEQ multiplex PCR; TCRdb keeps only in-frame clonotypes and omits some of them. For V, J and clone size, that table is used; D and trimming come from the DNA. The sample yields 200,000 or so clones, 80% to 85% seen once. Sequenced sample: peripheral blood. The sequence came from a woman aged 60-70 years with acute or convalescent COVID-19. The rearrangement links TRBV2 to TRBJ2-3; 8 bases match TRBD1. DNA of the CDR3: TGTGCCCGACAGGGGTTAGGGACAGATACGCAGTATTTT. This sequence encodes CARQGLGTDTQYF. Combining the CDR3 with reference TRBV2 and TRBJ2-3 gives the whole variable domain EPEVTQTPSHQVTQMGQEVILRCVPISNHLYFYWYRQILGQKVEFLVSFYNNEISEKSEIFDDQFSVERPDGSNFTLKIRSTKLEDSAMYFCARQGLGTDTQYFGPGTRLTVL.